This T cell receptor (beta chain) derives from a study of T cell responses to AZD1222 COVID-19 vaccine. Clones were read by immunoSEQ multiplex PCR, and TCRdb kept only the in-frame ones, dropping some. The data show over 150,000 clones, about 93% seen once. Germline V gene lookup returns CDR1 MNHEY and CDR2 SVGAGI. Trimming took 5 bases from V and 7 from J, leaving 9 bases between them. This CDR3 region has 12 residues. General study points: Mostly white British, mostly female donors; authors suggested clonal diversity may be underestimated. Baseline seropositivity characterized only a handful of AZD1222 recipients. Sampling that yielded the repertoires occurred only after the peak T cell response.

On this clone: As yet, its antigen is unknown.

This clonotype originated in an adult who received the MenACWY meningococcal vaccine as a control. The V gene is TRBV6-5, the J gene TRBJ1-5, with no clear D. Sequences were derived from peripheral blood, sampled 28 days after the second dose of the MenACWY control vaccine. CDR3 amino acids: CASSRDGQPQHF. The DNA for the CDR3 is TGTGCCAGCAGTCGCGACGGGCAGCCCCAGCATTTT.